This T cell receptor (beta chain) was recovered during a study of blood T cell repertoires in COVID-19. Produced via immunoSEQ multiplex PCR; TCRdb's table is partial and in-frame only. The sample includes around 200,000 clones, roughly 90% seen only once; the top ten take roughly 0.77%. Germline values: CDR1 MGHDK, CDR2 SYGVNS. V was clipped by 1 base and J by 1 base; unmatched bases: 3. This CDR3 spans 15 amino acids. The specimen sequenced was PBMCs or T cells enriched from blood (not recorded which). The chain is built from TRBV25-1 and TRBJ2-5; 7 nucleotides match TRBD2. This TCR was recovered from a woman aged 18-35 years who had recovered from COVID-19. The CDR3 region has the DNA TGTGCCAGCAGTGAATTCTGGGGGGGCCAAGAGACCCAGTACTTC. This gives the protein CASSEFWGGQETQYF.